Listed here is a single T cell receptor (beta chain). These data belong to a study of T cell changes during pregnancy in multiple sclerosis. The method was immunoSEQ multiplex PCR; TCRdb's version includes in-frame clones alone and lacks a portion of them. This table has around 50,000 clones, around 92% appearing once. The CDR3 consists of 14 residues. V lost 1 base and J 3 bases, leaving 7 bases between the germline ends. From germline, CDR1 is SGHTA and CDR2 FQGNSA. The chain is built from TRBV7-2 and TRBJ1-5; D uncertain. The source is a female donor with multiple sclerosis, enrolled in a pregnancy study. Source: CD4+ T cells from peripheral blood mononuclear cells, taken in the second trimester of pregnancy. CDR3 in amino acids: CASSLVPINQPQHF. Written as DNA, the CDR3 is TGTGCCAGCAGCTTAGTCCCAATCAATCAGCCCCAGCATTTT.